The 4 T cell receptor beta chains below come from one sample, sequenced in a study of T cells in women clearing cervical HPV infection. The method was immunoSEQ multiplex PCR; TCRdb's version includes in-frame clones alone and lacks a portion of them. The repertoire table contains some 16,000 clones. The sequenced sample consisted of blood buffy coat. These receptors were taken from a woman aged 18 to 69 with a cervical HPV16 infection that either progressed to CIN3+ or cleared (not recorded which).

Remarks on this clone: The CDR3 end falls 3 residues outside the read, so it is completed with the germline J gene. J is TRBJ1-2 and V is TRBV7-9, with D possibly matching TRBD1 (5 bases). Germline CDR1 SEHNR, CDR2 FQNEAQ (reference sequence). The CDR3 sequence is 13 residues long. CDR3: CASSQLQGIGYTF. The CDR3 DNA, read in part, is TGTGCCAGCAGCCAGCTGCAGGGCATCGGC.

On this clone: The read ends 3 residues before the CDR3 terminus; that terminus is restored from the germline J gene. The chain has TRBV20-1 and TRBJ2-3; TRBD2 matches 9 bases. Germline V gene sequence: CDR1 DFQATT, CDR2 SNEGSKA (reference sequence). CDR3 length: 15 residues. Trimming cost V 4 bases and J 6 bases; bases outside gene matches: 11. CDR3 loop: CSAIPGAGGSDTQYF. The CDR3 bases that were read are TGCAGTGCTATTCCAGGGGCGGGGGGGTCGGATACG.

As concerns this clone: The read ends 3 residues shy of where the CDR3 ends; the end is completed using the germline J gene. The chain carries TRBV29-1 and TRBJ2-1, with TRBD2 matching 11 bases. The V gene's germline CDR1 is SQVTM and CDR2 ANQGSEA. V was pared by 7 bases and J by 0 bases, with 14 bases of the junction left unmatched. The CDR3 spans 18 residues. The CDR3 DNA, read in part, is TGCAGCGCCTTTGGTCTAGCGGGGGGTCCCAGCTCCTACAATGAG. Protein: CSAFGLAGGPSSYNE. The full CDR3 protein is CSAFGLAGGPSSYNEQFF.

The CDR3 bases that were read are TGTGCCAGCAGTTTAGGACTTGGAGATACG. It codes for CASSLGLGDT. The entire CDR3 protein is CASSLGLGDTQYF. The rearrangement links TRBV2 to TRBJ2-3; weak D call: TRBD2 (5 bases). The read falls 3 residues short of the CDR3 end, and the missing part is taken from the germline J gene. The V and J ends lost 5 bases and 5 bases respectively, with 11 bases between them. Germline CDR1 and CDR2: SNHLY and FYNNEI. There are 13 residues in the CDR3.